The next 15 T cell receptor beta chains were all read from a single sample in a study of cytomegalovirus exposure and HLA in healthy donors. Use of 60 Vbeta and 13 Jbeta primers characterized the PCR. Using immunoSEQ multiplex PCR, the repertoire was profiled, and TCRdb retains in-frame clones only, with some absent. The sample holds 200,000 to 300,000 clones, 70% to 90% seen once. Specimen: PBMCs. The source is a woman aged 40 to 50 in good health and CMV-seropositive.

The V call is TRBV10-3, the J call TRBJ1-2, with 9 bases fitting TRBD1. J was trimmed by 2 bases and V by 6 bases; bases with no gene match: 10. This CDR3 is built from 16 residues. Germline V gene lookup returns CDR1 ENHRY and CDR2 SYGVKD. CDR3: CAISQEPGTGNYGYTF. The DNA for the CDR3 is TGTGCCATCAGCCAGGAGCCCGGGACAGGGAACTATGGCTACACCTTC.

The rearrangement links TRBV4-1 to TRBJ1-2; D gene uncertain. Germline CDR1 is MGHRA and CDR2 is YSYEKL. The V and J ends lost 3 bases and 5 bases respectively, with 16 bases between them. This CDR3 has 15 residues. CDR3 DNA sequence: TGCGCCAGCAGCCAGGGTTCACTCCGACTTTATGGCTACACCTTC. It specifies CASSQGSLRLYGYTF.

This clone showed up just a few times. V usage is TRBV1 and J usage is TRBJ2-3; the table calls TRBD2, which could not be checked here. TRBV1 is a pseudogene. This CDR3 comprises 16 residues. The CDR3 DNA sequence: TGCACCAGCAGCCGCCGGACTAAAACTAGCACAGATACGCAGTATTTT. Translated: CTSSRRTKTSTDTQYF.

The chain employs TRBV5-1 and TRBJ2-2; 11 positions agree with TRBD2. Germline loops: CDR1 SGHRS, CDR2 YFSETQ. This CDR3 has 17 residues. Trimming removed 0 bases from V and 4 bases from J; junction bases left unmatched: 5. DNA for the CDR3: TGCGCCAGCAGCTTGGCCGGGACTAGCGGAGGCACCGGGGAGCTGTTTTTT. It is translated as CASSLAGTSGGTGELFF.

The rearrangement uses TRBV7-9 and TRBJ1-1; TRBD1 matches at 8 bases. V shed 6 bases and J 0 bases; nucleotides not matched to a gene: 6. Germline values: CDR1 SEHNR, CDR2 FQNEAQ (reference sequence). The CDR3 spans 15 residues. CDR3 DNA sequence: TGTGCCAGCAGAGACAGGGGTGGAGTGAACACTGAAGCTTTCTTT. It yields the protein CASRDRGGVNTEAFF.

The chain combines TRBV25-1 with TRBJ1-3, with TRBD1 identical over 7 bases. With 3 bases clipped from V and 1 base from J, the junction kept 6 bases outside the gene matches. This CDR3 spans 16 amino acids. CDR1 is MGHDK and CDR2 is SYGVNS in the germline V gene. CDR3 loop: CASSDSRGTSGNTIYF. In DNA, the CDR3 is TGTGCCAGCAGTGATTCCAGGGGGACGTCTGGAAACACCATATATTTT. The variable domain in full, completed from reference TRBV25-1 and TRBJ1-3, reads EADIYQTPRYLVIGTGKKITLECSQTMGHDKMYWYQQDPGMELHLIHYSYGVNSTEKGDLSSESTVSRIRTEHFPLTLESARPSHTSQYLCASSDSRGTSGNTIYFGEGSWLTVV.

Worth noting for this clone: The same CDR3 arises from other DNA sequences in this sample as well. This sequence joins TRBV27 and TRBJ1-4; D not resolved. The CDR3 is made up of 19 amino acids. The germline V gene encodes CDR1 MNHEY and CDR2 SMNVEV (reference sequence). The V gene lost 1 base and the J gene lost 0 bases, with 18 bases spanning the gap. CDR3 sequence: CASSLYGPLAGTTNEKLFF. The CDR3 region has the DNA TGTGCCAGCAGTTTATACGGCCCGTTGGCGGGAACAACTAATGAAAAACTGTTTTTT.

The chain recombines TRBV27 with TRBJ1-2; 8 bases are a match to TRBD1. Germline V gives CDR1 MNHEY, CDR2 SMNVEV (reference sequence). The CDR3 totals 13 residues. The junction had 6 bases not matched to a gene; V was cut back by 4 bases and J by 8 bases. The CDR3 here is CASSYRTGFGYTF. The CDR3 bases are TGTGCCAGCAGTTATAGGACAGGGTTCGGCTACACCTTC.

The count of this clone is one. As DNA, the CDR3 is TGCGCCAGCAGCCAAGAAGTGGCTAGCGGGAGAAAAACCGGGGAGCTGTTTTTT. Protein sequence: CASSQEVASGRKTGELFF. The chain employs TRBV4-3 and TRBJ2-2; TRBD2 agrees at 10 bases. Germline CDR1 is LGHNA and CDR2 is YSLEER. The CDR3 sequence is 18 residues long. V gave up 0 bases and J gave up 5 bases; unmatched junction bases: 9.

V usage is TRBV4-1 and J usage is TRBJ2-3; D remains unclear. Trimming took 0 bases from V and 3 from J, leaving 7 bases between them. Looked up from germline, CDR1 is MGHRA and CDR2 is YSYEKL. The CDR3 is 14 amino acids. DNA for the CDR3: TGCGCCAGCAGCCAAGAGCGGAGTACAGATACGCAGTATTTT. Residues: CASSQERSTDTQYF.

The chain couples TRBV7-3 to TRBJ2-2, with D possibly matching TRBD2 (6 bases). Trimming removed 4 bases at V and 5 bases at J, with 8 bases between. The germline gives CDR1 SGHTA, CDR2 FQGTGA. The CDR3 totals 13 residues. The chain's CDR3 is CASSWSGTGELFF. CDR3 nucleotides: TGTGCCAGCAGCTGGAGCGGGACCGGGGAGCTGTTTTTT. The full variable domain, in which reference TRBV7-3 and TRBJ2-2 provide the parts outside the CDR3, is GAGVSQTPSNKVTEKGKYVELRCDPISGHTALYWYRQSLGQGPEFLIYFQGTGAADDSGLPNDRFFAVRPEGSVSTLKIQRTERGDSAVYLCASSWSGTGELFFGEGSRLTVL.

The chain has TRBV18 and TRBJ2-5; tentatively, D is TRBD1 (6 bases). Looked up from germline, CDR1 is KGHSH and CDR2 is LQKENI. CDR3 length: 14 residues. V gave up 0 bases and J gave up 1 base, with 6 bases separating them. CDR3 DNA sequence: TGTGCCAGCTCACCACCGGGGGCCCAAGAGACCCAGTACTTC. Its protein is CASSPPGAQETQYF.

This clone was seen only once. The chain has TRBV6-1 and TRBJ1-5; D is ambiguous. The CDR3 runs to 13 residues. CDR1 and CDR2 (germline): MNHNS, SASEGT. Deletions cut 2 bases from V and 4 bases from J, with 6 bases between. The CDR3 loop is CASSERGNQPQHF. The CDR3 nucleotides read TGTGCCAGCAGTGAACGGGGAAATCAGCCCCAGCATTTT.

This clone was seen just once. This chain uses TRBV19 with TRBJ2-7; TRBD2 agrees at 8 bases. The germline gives CDR1 LNHDA, CDR2 SQIVND (reference sequence). V gave up 1 base and J gave up 1 base; unmatched junction bases: 9. This CDR3 spans 17 amino acids. The CDR3 here is CASSIAPTSGKSYEQYF. Written as DNA, the CDR3 is TGTGCCAGTAGTATAGCCCCAACTAGCGGCAAGTCCTACGAGCAGTACTTC.

The J gene is TRBJ2-5, the V gene TRBV28; perhaps TRBD2 as D (6 bases). Germline values: CDR1 MDHEN, CDR2 SYDVKM. The CDR3 covers 15 residues. Trimming left V 5 bases short and J 4 bases short, with 17 bases between. This CDR3 is CASSPWAVGGETQYF. The DNA for the CDR3 is TGTGCCAGCAGTCCATGGGCAGTGGGGGGAGAGACCCAGTACTTC. Full variable domain (rest looked up from reference TRBV28 and TRBJ2-5): DVKVTQSSRYLVKRTGEKVFLECVQDMDHENMFWYRQDPGLGLRLIYFSYDVKMKEKGDIPEGYSVSREKKERFSLILESASTNQTSMYLCASSPWAVGGETQYFGPGTRLLVL.